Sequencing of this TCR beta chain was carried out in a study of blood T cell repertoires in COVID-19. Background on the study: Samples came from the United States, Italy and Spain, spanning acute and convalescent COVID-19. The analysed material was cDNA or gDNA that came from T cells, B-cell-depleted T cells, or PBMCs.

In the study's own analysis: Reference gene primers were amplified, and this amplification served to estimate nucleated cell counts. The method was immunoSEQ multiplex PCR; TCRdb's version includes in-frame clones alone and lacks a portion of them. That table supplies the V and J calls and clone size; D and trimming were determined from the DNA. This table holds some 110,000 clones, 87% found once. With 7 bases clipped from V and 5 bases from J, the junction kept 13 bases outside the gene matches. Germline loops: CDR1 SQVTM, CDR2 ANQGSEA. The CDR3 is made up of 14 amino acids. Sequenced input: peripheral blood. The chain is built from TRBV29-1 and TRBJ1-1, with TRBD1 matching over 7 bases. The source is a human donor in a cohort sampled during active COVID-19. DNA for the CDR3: TGCAGCGGTGGGACAGTGGTTTTTGGGACTGAAGCTTTCTTT. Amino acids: CSGGTVVFGTEAFF.